This entry lists 18 T cell receptor beta chains sequenced from one sample in a study of blood T cell repertoires in COVID-19. Produced via immunoSEQ multiplex PCR; TCRdb's table is partial and in-frame only. The sample lists roughly 110,000 clones, roughly 80% occurring once. Sequenced sample: peripheral blood. These receptors all stem from a man in his 70s with acute or convalescent COVID-19.

The V gene is TRBV30, the J gene TRBJ1-2; D might be TRBD1 (5 bases). Trimming shortened V by 4 bases and J by 6 bases, and 21 bases separated the two germline ends. This CDR3 has 15 amino acids. Germline loops: CDR1 GTSNPN, CDR2 SVGIG (reference sequence). The CDR3 region is CAWIRMGGRGNGYTF. CDR3 nucleotide sequence: TGTGCCTGGATCCGGATGGGGGGTCGGGGAAATGGCTACACCTTC. The whole variable domain, remainder taken from reference TRBV30 and TRBJ1-2, is SQTIHQWPATLVQPVGSPLSLECTVEGTSNPNLYWYRQAAGRGLQLLFYSVGIGQISSEVPQNLSASRPQDRQFILSSKKLLLSDSGFYLCAWIRMGGRGNGYTFGSGTRLTVV.

The chain is built from TRBV19 and TRBJ2-6; a possible D gene is TRBD2 (8 bases). The CDR3 runs to 22 residues. The germline gives CDR1 LNHDA, CDR2 SQIVND (reference sequence). Deletions cut 3 bases from V and 1 base from J, with 28 bases between. CDR3 protein: CASSIGRAGGLRVQSGANVLTF. The CDR3 nucleotides are TGTGCCAGTAGTATCGGGAGGGCAGGGGGTTTAAGGGTACAATCTGGGGCCAACGTCCTGACTTTC.

Written as DNA, the CDR3 is TGTGCCAGCCTAGCGGGAGTCCGCACAGATACGCAGTATTTT. Its translation: CASLAGVRTDTQYF. The chain has TRBV2 and TRBJ2-3; TRBD2 matches 10 bases. The CDR3 has 14 residues. The germline V gene encodes CDR1 SNHLY and CDR2 FYNNEI. The V and J ends lost 8 bases and 1 base, in that order; junction bases with no gene match: 3.

The chain carries TRBV7-9 and TRBJ1-5, with 8 bases aligning to TRBD1. With 5 bases clipped from V and 0 bases from J, the junction kept 6 bases outside the gene matches. CDR1 is SEHNR, CDR2 FQNEAQ, per germline (reference sequence). The CDR3 contains 16 residues. CDR3 bases: TGTGCCAGCAGCGCCAGGGGGCCCAATAGCAATCAGCCCCAGCATTTT. Amino acids: CASSARGPNSNQPQHF.

The chain carries TRBV27 and TRBJ2-1, with 13 positions matching TRBD2. Germline CDR1 MNHEY, CDR2 SMNVEV (reference sequence). V was clipped by 5 bases and J by 5 bases; unmatched bases: 6. The CDR3 is 16 amino acids. This CDR3 reads CASSPRLAGGNNEQFF. The CDR3 DNA reads TGTGCCAGCAGTCCTAGACTAGCGGGGGGCAACAATGAGCAGTTCTTC.

J is TRBJ2-2 and V is TRBV30; TRBD1 matches 7 bases. The germline gives CDR1 GTSNPN, CDR2 SVGIG (reference sequence). This CDR3 comprises 15 residues. J was trimmed by 6 bases and V by 0 bases; bases with no gene match: 7. The CDR3 DNA reads TGTGCCTGGAGTGTCCGGGACAGAAACCCCGGGGAGCTGTTTTTT. It encodes CAWSVRDRNPGELFF.

This chain joins TRBV29-1 and TRBJ2-1; D is ambiguous. CDR1 and CDR2 from the germline V gene are SQVTM and ANQGSEA. CDR3 length: 13 residues. Deletions cut 7 bases from V and 5 bases from J, with 15 bases between. In DNA, the CDR3 is TGCAGCGCTGGCCTAGGAGTTAACAATGAGCAGTTCTTC. This sequence encodes CSAGLGVNNEQFF.

The chain combines TRBV5-6 with TRBJ1-5, with TRBD1 identical over 9 bases. CDR1 and CDR2 (germline): SGHDT, YYEEEE. J lost 7 bases, V lost 0 bases, and 5 bases had no gene match. This CDR3 spans 15 amino acids. CDR3 region: CASSLEGQGRQPQHF. CDR3 DNA: TGTGCCAGCAGCTTGGAAGGACAGGGGCGACAGCCCCAGCATTTT.

The J gene is TRBJ1-3, the V gene TRBV29-1, with 8 bases that match TRBD1. The ends lost 4 bases at V and 0 bases at J; junction bases unmatched: 8. The germline gives CDR1 SQVTM, CDR2 ANQGSEA. The CDR3 has 16 amino acids. For the CDR3, the DNA is TGCAGCGTTGGTGTAGGACAGGGAGCCTCTGGAAACACCATATATTTT. Protein product: CSVGVGQGASGNTIYF. The complete variable domain, with remaining parts taken from reference TRBV29-1 and TRBJ1-3, reads SAVISQKPSRDICQRGTSLTIQCQVDSQVTMMFWYRQQPGQSLTLIATANQGSEATYESGFVIDKFPISRPNLTFSTLTVSNMSPEDSSIYLCSVGVGQGASGNTIYFGEGSWLTVV.

The chain is built from TRBV6-5 and TRBJ1-4; the match to TRBD1 covers 10 bases. The junction had 9 bases not matched to a gene; V was cut back by 3 bases and J by 8 bases. In germline, CDR1 is MNHEY, CDR2 SVGAGI. CDR3 length equals 16 residues. The CDR3 region is CASSYDRTGGYEKLFF. CDR3 nucleotides: TGTGCCAGCAGTTATGACCGGACAGGGGGATACGAAAAACTGTTTTTT.

V usage is TRBV18 and J usage is TRBJ1-1, with 8 bases that match TRBD1. V lost 3 bases, J lost 3 bases, and 9 bases stayed unmatched. The germline CDR1 and CDR2 sequences are KGHSH and LQKENI. The CDR3 has 16 amino acids. The CDR3 bases are TGTGCCAGCTCACCGACGACAGGGGCACGGGACACTGAAGCTTTCTTT. The encoded protein is CASSPTTGARDTEAFF.

About this clone itself: The DNA is left out, because the CDR3 cannot be placed on it with certainty; the CDR3 is given as TCRdb lists it. The chain employs TRBV28 and TRBJ2-7; TRBD1 is the table's D call, not checked against the DNA. The CDR3 has 16 amino acids, counting both end residues. The germline V gene encodes CDR1 MDHEN and CDR2 SYDVKM. This CDR3 reads CASSSSDGTGAYEQYF.

There are a few counts of this clone. The rearrangement uses TRBV6-5 and TRBJ2-7; 13 bases fit TRBD2. Germline V CDR1 and CDR2: MNHEY, SVGAGI. The CDR3 is 15 residues long. Trimming took 5 bases from V and 2 from J; bases not matched to a gene: 3. In DNA, the CDR3 is TGTGCCAGCAGTCGGGGACTAGCGGGAACCTACGAGCAGTACTTC. This encodes CASSRGLAGTYEQYF.

The genes are TRBV10-3 and TRBJ2-7; 7 nucleotides agree with TRBD2. J lost 3 bases, V lost 4 bases, and 6 bases had no gene match. The CDR3 runs to 14 residues. Germline V CDR1 and CDR2: ENHRY, SYGVKD. CDR3 loop: CAISARDYIYEQYF. CDR3 DNA sequence: TGTGCCATCAGTGCCCGGGACTACATCTACGAGCAGTACTTC.

This sequence joins TRBV5-1 and TRBJ2-2, with D perhaps matching TRBD1 (5 bases). In germline, CDR1 is SGHRS, CDR2 YFSETQ. Trimming took off 2 bases at V and 0 bases at J, with 5 bases between the two ends. The CDR3 loop spans 14 amino acids. In DNA, the CDR3 is TGCGCCAGCAGCTTAGGGGCGAACACCGGGGAGCTGTTTTTT. Its protein is CASSLGANTGELFF.

This chain joins TRBV6-5 and TRBJ1-5, with TRBD1 identical over 8 bases. The CDR3 has 14 residues. V was clipped by 5 bases and J by 4 bases; unmatched bases: 4. CDR1 is MNHEY, CDR2 SVGAGI, per germline. The DNA for the CDR3 is TGTGCCAGCAGTACCACAGGGGGGAATCAGCCCCAGCATTTT. This codes for CASSTTGGNQPQHF.

The chain recombines TRBV5-1 with TRBJ2-1, with 13 bases fitting TRBD2. CDR1 and CDR2 (germline): SGHRS, YFSETQ. This CDR3 contains 16 residues. Unmatched junction bases numbered 4, after V lost 0 bases and J lost 7 bases. This CDR3 is CASSLAQGLAGNEQFF. The DNA for the CDR3 is TGCGCCAGCAGCTTGGCCCAGGGACTAGCGGGGAATGAGCAGTTCTTC.

This chain joins TRBV14 and TRBJ2-5, with TRBD1 identical over 9 bases. Losses at the gene ends were 4 bases for V and 2 bases for J; bases not matched to a gene: 8. Germline V gene lookup returns CDR1 SGHDN and CDR2 FVKESK. The CDR3 sequence is 16 residues long. The CDR3 region is CASSLGQGQLQETQYF. CDR3 in DNA: TGTGCCAGCAGCCTTGGACAGGGGCAATTACAAGAGACCCAGTACTTC. Full variable domain (outside the CDR3, taken from reference TRBV14 and TRBJ2-5): EAGVTQFPSHSVIEKGQTVTLRCDPISGHDNLYWYRRVMGKEIKFLLHFVKESKQDESGMPNNRFLAERTGGTYSTLKVQPAELEDSGVYFCASSLGQGQLQETQYFGPGTRLLVL.